These T cell receptor beta chains were read from a single sample in a study of OX40 agonist ivuxolimab in advanced cancers. Here immunoSEQ multiplex PCR was the method, and the copy in TCRdb shows in-frame clones only, minus some. The data show tens of thousands of clones, with approximately 80% seen just once and around 9.3% held by the top ten. This sample comprised CD4+ or CD8+ T cells sorted from blood, obtained in a trial of the OX40 agonist ivuxolimab. The receptors were sampled from an adult with an advanced solid tumor such as melanoma, head and neck, liver or kidney cancer. Each CDR3 is given with its conserved first and last residue. A D gene is named only where the DNA matches it firmly. Rows give clone size only sometimes, using once, few, many, or a class for an expanded clone.

J,V,size,D,CDR3,DNA
TRBJ1-1,TRBV5-1,.,.,CASSLALSGNTEAFF,TGCGCCAGCAGCTTGGCCCTCTCTGGGAACACTGAAGCTTTCTTT
TRBJ1-3,TRBV18,.,.,CASLGQTSGNTIYF,TGTGCCAGCTTAGGACAGACCTCTGGAAACACCATATATTTT
TRBJ1-3,TRBV4-1,.,TRBD1,CASSLGTGGLSGNTIYF,TGCGCCAGCAGCTTAGGGACAGGGGGTCTCTCTGGAAACACCATATATTTT
TRBJ2-2,TRBV9,.,TRBD2,CASSPGGSSTGELFF,TGTGCCAGCAGCCCCGGGGGGTCGAGCACCGGGGAGCTGTTTTTT
TRBJ2-7,TRBV5-5,.,.,CASSLGQLAREQYF,TGTGCCAGCAGCTTGGGGCAGTTAGCGAGGGAGCAGTACTTC
TRBJ2-1,TRBV5-1,.,.,CASSPNPGSYNEQFF,TGCGCCAGCAGCCCGAACCCGGGGTCCTACAATGAGCAGTTCTTC
TRBJ1-3,TRBV2,.,.,CASSNSNTIYF,TGTGCCAGCAGTAACTCGAACACCATATATTTT
TRBJ2-2,TRBV5-1,few,.,CASSPVPTRDGIGELFF,TGCGCCAGCAGCCCCGTCCCCACGCGGGACGGTATCGGGGAGCTGTTTTTT
TRBJ2-5,TRBV19,few,.,CASSSRGVETQYF,TGTGCCAGTAGTTCTCGAGGGGTAGAGACCCAGTACTTC
TRBJ2-2,TRBV2,once,TRBD2,CASSEQRENTGELFF,TGTGCCAGCAGTGAACAGCGGGAGAACACCGGGGAGCTGTTTTTT
TRBJ2-7,TRBV28,.,.,CASSLVGADYEQYF,TGTGCCAGCAGTTTAGTCGGGGCAGACTACGAGCAGTACTTC
TRBJ2-1,TRBV7-6,.,.,CASSLGARNEQFF,TGTGCCAGCAGCTTAGGGGCACGCAATGAGCAGTTCTTC
TRBJ2-7,TRBV5-6,.,TRBD1,CASSLDRGSYEQYF,TGTGCCAGCAGTCTTGACAGGGGAAGCTACGAGCAGTACTTC
TRBJ2-7,TRBV27,.,TRBD2,CASSYSLAGANEQYF,TGTGCCAGCAGTTACTCGCTAGCGGGAGCCAACGAGCAGTACTTC
TRBJ2-1,TRBV7-3,once,TRBD2,CASSLAGGGGNEQFF,TGTGCCAGCAGCCTCGCGGGAGGGGGGGGGAATGAGCAGTTCTTC
TRBJ2-5,TRBV28,.,TRBD1,CASSRRTGYQETQYF,TGTGCCAGCAGTAGAAGGACAGGGTACCAAGAGACCCAGTACTTC
TRBJ1-4,TRBV5-1,.,TRBD1,CAGSLGQGAGEKLFF,TGCGCCGGCAGCTTAGGACAGGGGGCGGGAGAAAAACTGTTTTTT
TRBJ2-3,TRBV2,once,TRBD2,CASLGPGLGTDTQYF,TGTGCCAGCTTGGGACCGGGACTAGGCACAGATACGCAGTATTTT
TRBJ2-3,TRBV4-3,.,.,CASSQRVSTDTQYF,TGCGCCAGCAGCCAGAGGGTGTCGACAGATACGCAGTATTTT
TRBJ1-3,TRBV30,.,.,CAWRQDRSGNTIYF,TGTGCCTGGAGGCAAGACAGGTCTGGAAACACCATATATTTT
TRBJ1-1,TRBV6-1,.,.,CASRSSLNQNTEAFF,TGTGCCAGCAGGAGTAGCCTAAACCAGAACACTGAAGCTTTCTTT
TRBJ1-1,TRBV14,.,.,CASSQLGVGTEAFF,TGTGCCAGCAGTCAGTTAGGGGTGGGCACTGAAGCTTTCTTT
TRBJ2-5,TRBV7-3,.,.,CASSLRAGETQYF,TGTGCCAGCAGCTTAAGGGCGGGAGAGACCCAGTACTTC
TRBJ1-2,TRBV28,.,.,CASSLTQSGYTF,TGTGCCAGCAGTTTGACCCAGAGTGGCTACACCTTC
TRBJ2-7,TRBV23-1,.,.,CASSQSFWGNSYEQYF,TGCGCCAGCAGTCAGTCCTTTTGGGGGAACTCCTACGAGCAGTACTTC
TRBJ2-7,TRBV6-1,few,.,CASRNGGTHEQYF,TGTGCCAGCAGGAACGGGGGGACACACGAGCAGTACTTC
TRBJ2-1,TRBV9,.,.,CASSVGGWNEQFF,TGTGCCAGCAGCGTAGGGGGGTGGAATGAGCAGTTCTTC
TRBJ2-1,TRBV19,.,.,CATAEANEQFF,TGTGCCACTGCTGAGGCGAATGAGCAGTTCTTC
TRBJ1-5,TRBV4-3,.,TRBD1,CASSQDRDRGNQPQHF,TGCGCCAGCAGCCAAGACAGGGACAGGGGCAATCAGCCCCAGCATTTT
TRBJ1-5,TRBV27,.,.,CASSLGPRQPQHF,TGTGCCAGCAGTCTTGGGCCAAGACAGCCCCAGCATTTT
TRBJ2-1,TRBV7-9,.,TRBD2,CASSLGLAEGNEQFF,TGTGCCAGCAGCTTAGGGCTAGCGGAGGGGAATGAGCAGTTCTTC
TRBJ1-1,TRBV6-1,.,.,CASQELATEAFF,TGTGCCAGCCAGGAGTTAGCAACTGAAGCTTTCTTT
TRBJ2-2,TRBV5-6,few,TRBD1,CASSLWTGTGELFF,TGTGCCAGCAGCCTCTGGACAGGCACCGGGGAGCTGTTTTTT
TRBJ1-3,TRBV15,.,.,CATSRDRGAREGNTIYF,TGTGCCACCAGCAGAGATCGCGGGGCGAGGGAAGGAAACACCATATATTTT
TRBJ2-3,TRBV7-3,.,.,CASSFSGVSTDTQYF,TGTGCCAGCAGCTTTAGCGGAGTAAGCACAGATACGCAGTATTTT
TRBJ2-1,TRBV7-2,.,TRBD1,CASSRGQASYNEQFF,TGTGCCAGCAGCCGGGGACAGGCCTCCTACAATGAGCAGTTCTTC
TRBJ1-1,TRBV2,once,.,CASRGVGTEAFF,TGTGCCAGCAGAGGGGTAGGGACTGAAGCTTTCTTT
TRBJ1-1,TRBV19,.,.,CASKKTDGAYAFF,TGTGCCAGTAAAAAGACAGACGGTGCGTACGCTTTCTTT
TRBJ2-3,TRBV28,.,TRBD2,CASSTRTSSTDTQYF,TGTGCCAGCAGTACAAGGACTAGTAGCACAGATACGCAGTATTTT
TRBJ2-2,TRBV2,.,.,CASSELGNTGELFF,TGTGCCAGCAGTGAGTTGGGAAACACCGGGGAGCTGTTTTTT